The 21 T cell receptor beta chains below were found in one sample sequenced in a study of cytotoxic CD8 clonotypes in ibrutinib-treated CLL. Assay used: immunoSEQ multiplex PCR; TCRdb lists only in-frame clones, some missing. This sample has about 17,000 clones, with 80% to 85% found just once. The source material was PBMCs, sampled before ibrutinib treatment. The receptor set was obtained from a human donor with chronic lymphocytic leukemia.

There are a few counts of this clone. This chain uses TRBV28 with TRBJ2-7; no definite D call. The CDR3 extends over 12 amino acids. V lost 6 bases to trimming and J lost 1 base, with 7 bases between them. Germline loops: CDR1 MDHEN, CDR2 SYDVKM. CDR3 nucleotides: TGTGCCAGCAGACAGAATTCCTACGAGCAGTACTTC. It translates to CASRQNSYEQYF.

This sequence joins TRBV7-9 and TRBJ2-2; D remains unclear. The germline V gene encodes CDR1 SEHNR and CDR2 FQNEAQ (reference sequence). The CDR3 runs to 17 residues. V was pared by 3 bases and J by 3 bases, with 17 bases between. The CDR3 sequence: CASSFSSLGFHTGELFF. The CDR3 DNA is TGTGCCAGCAGCTTTTCCTCGCTGGGATTCCACACCGGGGAGCTGTTTTTT.

The CDR3 DNA reads TGTGCCAGCCAAATGCCCGGGACTAGCGGGAAGGAGCAGTACTTC. Encoded protein: CASQMPGTSGKEQYF. This chain links TRBV6-6 with TRBJ2-7, with TRBD2 identical over 13 bases. Germline lookup yields CDR1 MNHNY and CDR2 SVGAGI (reference sequence). This CDR3 contains 15 residues. The J segment lost 7 bases and the V segment lost 8 bases, leaving 11 bases of the junction unmatched.

The V call is TRBV2, the J call TRBJ2-2, with 11 bases fitting TRBD2. This CDR3 is 20 amino acids long. J gave up 4 bases and V 0 bases, and 13 bases lay outside the gene matches. Germline CDR1 reads SNHLY; CDR2 reads FYNNEI. In nucleotides, the CDR3 is TGTGCCAGCAGTGAAGCCTTCCGGAGGGCTAGCGGGAGGTTCACCGGGGAGCTGTTTTTT. Translated, it gives CASSEAFRRASGRFTGELFF. Full variable domain (outside the CDR3, taken from reference TRBV2 and TRBJ2-2): EPEVTQTPSHQVTQMGQEVILRCVPISNHLYFYWYRQILGQKVEFLVSFYNNEISEKSEIFDDQFSVERPDGSNFTLKIRSTKLEDSAMYFCASSEAFRRASGRFTGELFFGEGSRLTVL.

This clone was observed once. V usage is TRBV10-1 and J usage is TRBJ2-1; either TRBD1 or TRBD2 may fit D (5 bases each). Trimming cost V 0 bases and J 4 bases, with 16 bases left between them. Looked up from germline, CDR1 is WNHNN and CDR2 is SYGVQD (reference sequence). This CDR3 is built from 17 residues. The CDR3 protein is CASSESGVGAPYNEQFF. The CDR3 coding sequence is TGCGCCAGCAGTGAGTCGGGGGTGGGAGCCCCTTACAATGAGCAGTTCTTC.

CDR3 sequence reads: CASNGEGAGNEQFF. The DNA of the CDR3 is TGTGCCAGCAACGGGGAGGGGGCGGGGAATGAGCAGTTCTTC. This chain uses TRBV6-5 with TRBJ2-1; perhaps D is TRBD1 or TRBD2 (7 bases each). The V end was cut by 7 bases, the J end by 7 bases, with 17 bases between. Looked up from germline, CDR1 is MNHEY and CDR2 is SVGAGI. The CDR3 extends over 14 amino acids.

The J gene is TRBJ2-7, the V gene TRBV19; a weak D match, TRBD1 (6 bases). Germline V gene sequence: CDR1 LNHDA, CDR2 SQIVND (reference sequence). The CDR3 is 13 amino acids. V lost 5 bases and J lost 5, with 13 bases in between. This CDR3 reads CASSYRGSNEQYF. The CDR3 region has the DNA TGTGCCAGTAGTTATAGGGGGTCGAACGAGCAGTACTTC.

The CDR3: CASSDSRGANEKLFF. The CDR3 bases are TGTGCCAGCAGCGATAGTCGGGGTGCTAATGAAAAACTGTTTTTT. V and J are TRBV7-9 and TRBJ1-4; D remains ambiguous. The germline V gene encodes CDR1 SEHNR and CDR2 FQNEAQ (reference sequence). With 5 bases removed from V and 3 bases from J, the gap between germline ends came to 13 bases. This CDR3 has 15 amino acids.

The gene calls are TRBV11-2 and TRBJ1-3; 7 positions match TRBD1. Germline V gene data show CDR1 as SGHAT and CDR2 as FQNNGV. With 4 bases clipped from V and 0 bases from J, the junction kept 9 bases outside the gene matches. This CDR3 has 17 residues. CDR3 residues: CASSSLQGPISGNTIYF. For the CDR3, the DNA is TGTGCCAGCAGCTCATTACAGGGGCCAATCTCTGGAAACACCATATATTTT.

The chain couples TRBV4-2 to TRBJ2-7; 8 bases align to TRBD1. Germline CDR1 is LGHNA and CDR2 is YNFKEQ. The CDR3 sequence is 16 residues long. J was trimmed by 5 bases and V by 1 base; bases with no gene match: 10. As DNA, the CDR3 is TGTGCCAGCAGCCAAGCCCGGACAGGGAGAGGCGACGAGCAGTACTTC. Translation gives CASSQARTGRGDEQYF.

CDR3 amino acids: CSVISLQVRDEQFF. As DNA, the CDR3 is TGCAGCGTGATCTCTTTACAGGTGAGGGATGAGCAGTTCTTC. The rearrangement uses TRBV29-1 and TRBJ2-1, with D tentatively TRBD1 or TRBD2 (5 bases each). The CDR3 is 14 amino acids. The germline V gene encodes CDR1 SQVTM and CDR2 ANQGSEA. The germline V and J ends were trimmed by 6 bases and 8 bases, with 20 bases remaining between them.

CDR3 loop: CASSPQGQRLITYEQYF. CDR3 sequence (DNA): TGTGCCAGCAGCCCGCAGGGACAGCGACTTATAACCTACGAGCAGTACTTC. The chain links TRBV11-2 to TRBJ2-7; TRBD1 aligns across 7 bases. The CDR3 covers 17 residues. From germline, CDR1 is SGHAT and CDR2 FQNNGV. Unmatched junction bases numbered 15, after V lost 5 bases and J lost 2 bases. The variable domain in full, completed from reference TRBV11-2 and TRBJ2-7, reads EAGVAQSPRYKIIEKRQSVAFWCNPISGHATLYWYQQILGQGPKLLIQFQNNGVVDDSQLPKDRFSAERLKGVDSTLKIQPAKLEDSAVYLCASSPQGQRLITYEQYFGPGTRLTVT.

The rearrangement links TRBV6-6 to TRBJ1-5, with D possibly matching TRBD1 (6 bases). The V gene's germline CDR1 is MNHNY and CDR2 SVGAGI (reference sequence). The CDR3 has 15 amino acids. V lost 4 bases to trimming and J lost 7 bases, with 17 bases between them. DNA for the CDR3: TGTGCCAGCAGTTGGGACACCGGACCCAACCAGCCCCAGCATTTT. Translating gives CASSWDTGPNQPQHF.

The chain combines TRBV7-3 with TRBJ2-2; TRBD2 agrees at 8 bases. V lost 1 base to trimming and J lost 3 bases; unmatched junction nucleotides: 1. CDR3 length equals 15 residues. The germline gives CDR1 SGHTA, CDR2 FQGTGA. CDR3 residues: CASSLKLADTGELFF. The CDR3 DNA is TGTGCCAGCAGCTTAAAACTAGCGGACACCGGGGAGCTGTTTTTT.

This sequence joins TRBV27 and TRBJ1-2; no reliable D call. Germline V gene lookup returns CDR1 MNHEY and CDR2 SMNVEV (reference sequence). The CDR3 is made up of 13 amino acids. The germline V and J ends were trimmed by 5 bases and 3 bases, with 10 bases remaining between them. CDR3 residues: CASSLAGDYGYTF. The CDR3 DNA sequence: TGTGCCAGCAGTCTGGCTGGTGACTATGGCTACACCTTC.

The chain employs TRBV9 and TRBJ1-2; 7 positions agree with TRBD1. The CDR3 is 15 amino acids. Germline loops: CDR1 SGDLS, CDR2 YYNGEE. V shed 4 bases, J shed 4 bases, and the junction held 10 bases outside the gene matches. The CDR3 coding sequence is TGTGCCAGCAGCCCCTCCGGGACAGACGCCTATGGCTACACCTTC. It is translated as CASSPSGTDAYGYTF.

The V and J genes are TRBV7-9 and TRBJ2-7; D is perhaps TRBD1 (7 bases). The CDR3 totals 16 residues. Germline V gives CDR1 SEHNR, CDR2 FQNEAQ (reference sequence). V shed 1 base and J shed 2 bases, with 15 bases lying between them. The CDR3 DNA sequence: TGTGCCAGCAGCTTAGACTTCAGGGGGGCTGCCTACGAGCAGTACTTC. Translating it yields CASSLDFRGAAYEQYF.

This clone has just a few counts. Here the CDR3 DNA reads TGTGCCAGCAGTAAAAACAGCGACACTGAAGCTTTCTTT. It codes for CASSKNSDTEAFF. This rearrangement joins TRBV2 to TRBJ1-1; D ambiguous. V dropped 5 bases and J dropped 3 bases, with 10 bases sitting between them. Looked up from germline, CDR1 is SNHLY and CDR2 is FYNNEI. The CDR3 spans 13 residues.

CDR3 DNA sequence: TGTGCCAGTTCCATGGGAGTACCCACAGATACGCAGTATTTT. It translates to CASSMGVPTDTQYF. The V gene is TRBV19, the J gene TRBJ2-3, with D possibly TRBD2 on 5 matching bases. There are 14 residues in the CDR3. Per germline, CDR1 LNHDA and CDR2 SQIVND (reference sequence). Trimming left V 8 bases short and J 2 bases short, with 14 bases between.

The rearrangement joins TRBV27 to TRBJ1-2; tentatively, D is TRBD1 (5 bases). Trimming shortened V by 5 bases and J by 0 bases, and 16 bases separated the two germline ends. The CDR3 covers 16 residues. Germline CDR1 MNHEY, CDR2 SMNVEV (reference sequence). CDR3 sequence (DNA): TGTGCCAGCAGTGCAGGGTTGTCGGGGGCTAACTATGGCTACACCTTC. Amino acids: CASSAGLSGANYGYTF.

The chain carries TRBV11-2 and TRBJ1-2, with 7 bases matching TRBD1. Trimming cost V 5 bases and J 4 bases; bases outside gene matches: 4. This CDR3 is 13 amino acids long. From germline, CDR1 is SGHAT and CDR2 FQNNGV. The CDR3 DNA follows: TGTGCCAGCAGCGCCGGGACAGCCTATGGCTACACCTTC. Encoded protein: CASSAGTAYGYTF.